In its sample, the clone carrying this T cell receptor (beta chain) was seen a few times. What it binds is unknown. This CDR3 spans 15 amino acids. V shed 8 bases and J 3 bases; nucleotides not matched to a gene: 13. Germline V gene sequence: CDR1 MDHEN, CDR2 SYDVKM. This specimen comes from a study of cytomegalovirus exposure and HLA in healthy donors. A multiplex PCR was run with 60 Vbeta primers and 13 Jbeta primers. The protocol was immunoSEQ multiplex PCR, while the TCRdb copy is restricted to in-frame clones and leaves out a portion. The sample lists roughly 97,000 clones, around 80% seen once, with more than 5% in the top ten. Overall study findings and caveats: Association of a missense DCLRE1C variant with TCR beta V- and J-gene trimming was reported in a later analysis.

The specimen was PBMCs. This chain uses TRBV28 with TRBJ2-7, with TRBD2 matching over 7 bases. The sequence came from a man in his forties in good health and CMV-seropositive. CDR3 DNA sequence: TGTGCCAGCGCAATCATAGCGGGTGAACGCTACGAGCAGTACTTC. Amino acid sequence: CASAIIAGERYEQYF. Filled out from reference TRBV28 and TRBJ2-7, the complete variable domain reads DVKVTQSSRYLVKRTGEKVFLECVQDMDHENMFWYRQDPGLGLRLIYFSYDVKMKEKGDIPEGYSVSREKKERFSLILESASTNQTSMYLCASAIIAGERYEQYFGPGTRLTVT.